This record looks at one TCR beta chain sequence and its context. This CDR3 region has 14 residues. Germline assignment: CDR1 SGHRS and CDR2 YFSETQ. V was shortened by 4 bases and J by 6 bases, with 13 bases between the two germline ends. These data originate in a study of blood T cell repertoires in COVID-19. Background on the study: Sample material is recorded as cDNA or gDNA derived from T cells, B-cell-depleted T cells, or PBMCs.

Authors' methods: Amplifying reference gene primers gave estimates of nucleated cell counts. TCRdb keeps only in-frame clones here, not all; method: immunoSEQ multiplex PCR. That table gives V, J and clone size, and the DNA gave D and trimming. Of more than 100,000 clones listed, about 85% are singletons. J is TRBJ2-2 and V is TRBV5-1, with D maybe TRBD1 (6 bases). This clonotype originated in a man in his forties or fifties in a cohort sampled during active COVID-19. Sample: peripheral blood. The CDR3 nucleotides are TGCGCCAGCAGCACAGGGTGGCTGGCCGGGGAGCTGTTTTTT. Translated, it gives CASSTGWLAGELFF.